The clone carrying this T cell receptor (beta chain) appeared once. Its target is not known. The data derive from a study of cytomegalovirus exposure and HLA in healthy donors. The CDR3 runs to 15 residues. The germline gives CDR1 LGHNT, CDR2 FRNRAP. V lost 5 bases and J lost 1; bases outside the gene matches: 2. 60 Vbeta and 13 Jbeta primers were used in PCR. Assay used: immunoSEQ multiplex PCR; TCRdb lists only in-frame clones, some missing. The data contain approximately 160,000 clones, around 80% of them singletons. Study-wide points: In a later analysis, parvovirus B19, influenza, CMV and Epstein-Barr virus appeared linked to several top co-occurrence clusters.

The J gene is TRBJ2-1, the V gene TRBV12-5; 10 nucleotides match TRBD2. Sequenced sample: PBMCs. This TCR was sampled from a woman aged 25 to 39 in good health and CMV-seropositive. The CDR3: CASGLAGASYNEQFF. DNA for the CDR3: TGTGCTAGTGGTCTAGCGGGAGCGTCCTACAATGAGCAGTTCTTC. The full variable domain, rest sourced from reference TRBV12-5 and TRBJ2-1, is DARVTQTPRHKVTEMGQEVTMRCQPILGHNTVFWYRQTMMQGLELLAYFRNRAPLDDSGMPKDRFSAEMPDATLATLKIQPSEPRDSAVYFCASGLAGASYNEQFFGPGTRLTVL.